This T cell receptor beta chain was captured by sequencing in a study of OX40 agonist ivuxolimab in advanced cancers. This CDR3 is built from 13 residues. Germline CDR1 and CDR2: ENHRY and SYGVKD. Trimming took 10 bases from V and 1 from J, leaving 13 bases between them. Turning to this clone: Its cognate antigen is unknown.

Generated by immunoSEQ multiplex PCR, the TCRdb table keeps only in-frame clones and is missing some. The data show roughly 28,000 clones, roughly three quarters seen once. Study results and limitations: The mean number of expanded clones was higher in CD8+ T cells than in CD4+. Those patients achieving a partial response at 0.1-3.0 mg/kg showed among the lowest clonal expansion.

The material sequenced was CD4+ or CD8+ T cells sorted from blood, taken in a trial of the OX40 agonist ivuxolimab. This TCR was recovered from an adult with an advanced solid tumor such as melanoma, head and neck, liver or kidney cancer. This rearrangement joins TRBV10-3 to TRBJ1-1; maybe TRBD1 (5 bases). This CDR3 reads CATSLDTNTEAFF. Here the CDR3 DNA reads TGTGCCACCTCTCTGGACACGAACACTGAAGCTTTCTTT.